This TCR beta chain was retrieved from a study of blood T cell repertoires in COVID-19 (dated by TCRdb to between 2020 and 2021). Regarding the research as a whole: Samples covering the acute and convalescent phases of COVID-19 were provided by collaborators in the United States, Italy and Spain. HLA class I and class II types, where available, came from metadata supplied by the sample provider rather than from assay-based typing. Samples came from the ongoing ImmuneRACE study (first 160 participants) plus 1,254 subjects from 6 global collaborators. A freely available public database, intended as a resource for researchers studying the immune response to SARS-CoV-2, is where the repertoires were released. The material from the prospective study consisted of cDNA or gDNA derived from T cells, B-cell-depleted T cells, or PBMCs. The dataset comprised deeply sampled blood TCRbeta repertoires from subjects exposed to, actively infected with, or recovered from COVID-19. The sample metadata nearly always contained a de-identified subject ID, COVID-19 status, age in years and sex.

The immunoSEQ Assay, a bias-controlled multiplex PCR, was used to amplify TCRbeta CDR3 regions from genomic DNA. In the original analysis: The number of nucleated cells in each sample was estimated by amplification of reference gene primers within the assay. Sequence reads were collapsed and filtered to measure the absolute abundance of every unique TCRbeta CDR3 rearrangement. For each sample, productive Simpson clonality was calculated as the square root of Simpson's diversity index across productive rearrangements. Here the immuneACCESS table is served through TCRdb, limited to in-frame sequences with V and J called. Missing clones are a known gap in these copies; in checked studies unresolved V genes cover under half, and the rest lacks a known reason. D and trimming were read from the DNA, whereas the V and J calls and clone size are those reported in that table. This sample gives fewer than 400,000 clones in total; about 90% of them show up just once. The ten largest clones represent 2.5% to 3% of the sample.

At one collaborating source in Seattle, patients were enrolled during active infection and were followed longitudinally through the course of disease. The collaborating institutions used their own protocols to collect whole blood in K2EDTA tubes. For TCRbeta analysis, collaborator samples were shipped as frozen whole blood, as isolated PBMCs, or as DNA extracted from either sample type. The germline V gene (reference sequence) gives CDR1 as SEHNR and CDR2 as FQNEAQ. Including cysteine and phenylalanine, the CDR3 has 13 amino acids. The kept DNA is CDR3 alone, 39 bases in frame from the first base. General study outcomes and caveats: The quantity of clinical and demographic metadata differed by source and by participant and was supplied without curation.

Points on this clone: Its antigen is still unknown. The junction differs from germline at one of its ends, possibly a read error.

The sample taken for sequencing was peripheral blood. Rearrangement joined TRBV7-9 to TRBJ1-2; the D segment cannot be called with confidence. The receptor was derived from a young woman with COVID-19, enrolled during active disease. The CDR3 loop reads CASSPPSNVTNIF. DNA sequence: TGTGCCAGCAGCCCTCCCAGTAATGTTACAAACATCTTC.